A selection of T cell receptor beta chains follows, all from one sample in a study of CD8 T cells in Susac syndrome. In TCRdb, the immunoSEQ multiplex PCR reads were re-called with MiXCR into one record per CDR3 protein. The sample yields 180,000 or so distinct CDR3 sequences, about 95% seen once. The sequencing input was CD4+ T cells from PBMCs. These receptors all come from a human donor in good health. The CDR3 runs from the conserved cysteine through the conserved F or W. The D gene is left open where the match is weak. Rows give clone size only sometimes, using once, few, many, or a class for an expanded clone.

size,J,D,V,DNA,CDR3
-,TRBJ2-1,-,TRBV30,TGTGCCTGGAGATTACAGAGCTCCTACAATGAGCAGTTCTTC,CAWRLQSSYNEQFF
-,TRBJ1-2,-,TRBV20-1,TGCAGTGCTGATTCTCCGGGACCCTTAAAATATGGCTACACCTTC,CSADSPGPLKYGYTF
-,TRBJ2-1,TRBD1,TRBV13,TGTGCCAGCAGCTTAGGGACAGGGCGAGGCAATGAGCAGTTCTTC,CASSLGTGRGNEQFF
once,TRBJ2-3,-,TRBV6-2/TRBV6-3,TGTGCCAGCAGTTACGTAGGGAGGCCCGTATTGGATACGCAGTATTTT,CASSYVGRPVLDTQYF
-,TRBJ1-4,-,TRBV28,TGTGCCAGCAGTCCCGGGCCGGCAAGCAATGAAAAACTGTTTTTT,CASSPGPASNEKLFF
-,TRBJ2-1,TRBD2,TRBV5-1,TGCGCCAGCAGCTTGGAGGCTAGCGGGAAAAGTAATGAGCAGTTCTTC,CASSLEASGKSNEQFF
-,TRBJ2-5,-,TRBV9,TGTGCCAGCAGCGTAGACCCGACGGCAGAAGAGACCCAGTACTTC,CASSVDPTAEETQYF
-,TRBJ2-5,-,TRBV7-9,TGTGCCAGCAGTACCGACGGACCTGAGACCCAGTACTTC,CASSTDGPETQYF
-,TRBJ1-1,TRBD1,TRBV20-1,TGCAGTGCTCCCCGGGTGGGACAGATGAACACTGAAGCTTTCTTT,CSAPRVGQMNTEAFF
-,TRBJ2-4,-,TRBV3-1,TGTGCCAGCAGCTACTCGAACAAAAACATTCAGTACTTC,CASSYSNKNIQYF
-,TRBJ2-5,-,TRBV27,TGTGCCAGCAGTCCTACAGTACTGGAGGCAGAGACCCAGTACTTC,CASSPTVLEAETQYF
-,TRBJ2-5,-,TRBV20-1,TGCAGTGCCCGCACTCTGGGACGGACCCAGTACTTC,CSARTLGRTQYF
-,TRBJ2-1,TRBD1,TRBV30,TGTGCCTGGAGTGTAGGACAGGGGACCCGAGGGTGGCAGTTCTTC,CAWSVGQGTRGWQFF
-,TRBJ2-1,-,TRBV5-1,TGCGCCAGCAGCTTACCCAACAACAATGAGCAGTTCTTC,CASSLPNNNEQFF
-,TRBJ2-3,-,TRBV3-1,TGTGCCAGCAGCCAGTACACTACAGATACGCAGTATTTT,CASSQYTTDTQYF
-,TRBJ1-1,-,TRBV30,TGTGCCTGGAGTGGTCTGGGAGATGGCACTGAAGCTTTCTTT,CAWSGLGDGTEAFF
-,TRBJ2-5,-,TRBV5-1,TGCGCCAGCAGTAGACAGCAAGAGACCCAGTACTTC,CASSRQQETQYF
-,TRBJ2-1,TRBD2,TRBV27,TGTGCCAGCCGGGGGGGCCCTTCGCGCGATGAGCAGTTCTTC,CASRGGPSRDEQFF
-,TRBJ2-4,TRBD1,TRBV7-2,TGTGCCAGCAGCTACTCCCCGGGGACAGGTTTTAACATTCAGTACTTC,CASSYSPGTGFNIQYF
-,TRBJ2-1,-,TRBV7-9,TGTGCCAGCATAAGGGAGAGGGGAGAGCAGTTCTTC,CASIRERGEQFF
-,TRBJ2-2,TRBD2,TRBV4-2,TGTGCCAGCAGGGGACTAGCGACCGGGGAGCTGTTTTTT,CASRGLATGELFF
-,TRBJ2-7,-,TRBV29-1,TGCAGCGTTGGAGAGCGGATAACCTACGAGCAGTACTTC,CSVGERITYEQYF
-,TRBJ2-5,TRBD2,TRBV27,TGTGCCAGCAGTTCCATACTAGCGGGAGTCGAGACCCAGTACTTC,CASSSILAGVETQYF
few,TRBJ1-5,-,TRBV6-2/TRBV6-3,TGTGCCAGCAGCCCAACGGGACTGAGCAATCAGCCCCAGCATTTT,CASSPTGLSNQPQHF
-,TRBJ2-1,TRBD1,TRBV11-2,TGTGCCAGCAGCTTAAGACAGGGCCATGAGCAGTTCTTC,CASSLRQGHEQFF
-,TRBJ2-1,TRBD2,TRBV29-1,TGCAGCGTAGATGAGCGGGAGGCCCTGAATGAGCAGTTCTTC,CSVDEREALNEQFF
-,TRBJ2-1,-,TRBV20-1,TGCAGTGCTAGATACTTGAATGAGCAGTTCTTC,CSARYLNEQFF
-,TRBJ1-2,-,TRBV6-5,TGTGCCAGCATTAGCCTCGGCGGCTACACCTTC,CASISLGGYTF
-,TRBJ2-3,-,TRBV9,TGTGCCAGCAGCGTAGCTGAATGGGTTCCAGATACGCAGTATTTT,CASSVAEWVPDTQYF
-,TRBJ2-3,TRBD2,TRBV30,TGTGCCTGGAGTGTGGATAGGACTAGCGGGAGGACAGATACGCAGTATTTT,CAWSVDRTSGRTDTQYF
-,TRBJ1-2,TRBD1,TRBV28,TGTGCCAGCAGTTCTCCTGGGACAGCTAACTATGGCTACACCTTC,CASSSPGTANYGYTF
-,TRBJ2-5,-,TRBV12-3/TRBV12-4,TGTGCCAGCAGCCCAGGGGTGCTGGAGACCCAGTACTTC,CASSPGVLETQYF
-,TRBJ2-1,-,TRBV7-9,TGTGCCAGCAGCAGGGACACCGTATTGGGGCAGTTCTTC,CASSRDTVLGQFF
-,TRBJ2-1,-,TRBV29-1,TGCAGCGTTGATTGGGGAGACAATGAGCAGTTCTTC,CSVDWGDNEQFF
once,TRBJ1-2,TRBD1,TRBV20-1,TGCAGTGCTAGACCTCCGGACAGGGCCTATGGCTACACCTTC,CSARPPDRAYGYTF
-,TRBJ2-7,-,TRBV2,TGTGCCAGCAGCCCCGGACGGGGAGTGAGGGAGCAGTACTTC,CASSPGRGVREQYF